This T cell receptor beta chain originates from a study of HIV-infected patients and healthy controls. The study, taken as a whole, reports: CDR3 sharing between individuals was lower in HIV-infected patients than in healthy controls. No HLA typing of donors was done in this study.

Judged by abundance, this clonotype is medium-sized. What it recognizes is unknown. The repertoire came from unfractionated whole blood and reflected all unsorted peripheral T cells. Alpha and beta constant-region primers primed reverse transcription of around 550 ng RNA. Each of the alpha and beta chains got its own library through chain-specific third strand synthesis with indices. TCRdb re-called the 5' RACE reads with MiXCR, one entry per CDR3 protein. This sample carries about 5,500 distinct CDR3 sequences, roughly 8.2% of them seen once, and the ten largest clones take 15% to 20%. CDR3 length: 15 residues. CDR1 LNHDA and CDR2 SQIVND come from the germline V gene (reference sequence). V lost 8 bases, J lost 5 bases, and 19 bases lay in between.

The material sequenced was blood, taken before antiretroviral therapy. This clonotype was obtained from an adult with HIV infection. The chain recombines TRBV19 with TRBJ2-1; D is undetermined. The CDR3 loop reads CASRVGPLPHNEQFF. In DNA, the CDR3 is TGTGCCAGTCGCGTAGGCCCGCTCCCTCACAATGAGCAGTTCTTC.